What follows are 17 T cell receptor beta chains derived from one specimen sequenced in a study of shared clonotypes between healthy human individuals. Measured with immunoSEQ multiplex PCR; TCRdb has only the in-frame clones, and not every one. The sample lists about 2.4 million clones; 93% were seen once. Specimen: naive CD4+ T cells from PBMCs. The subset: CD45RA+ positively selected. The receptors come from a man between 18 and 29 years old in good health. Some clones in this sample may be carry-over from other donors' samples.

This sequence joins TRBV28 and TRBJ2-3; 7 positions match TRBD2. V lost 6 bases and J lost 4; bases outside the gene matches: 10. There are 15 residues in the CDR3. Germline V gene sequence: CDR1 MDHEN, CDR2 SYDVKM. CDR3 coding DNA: TGTGCCAGCAGAACTAGCGCGGCACTGGCAGATACGCAGTATTTT. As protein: CASRTSAALADTQYF.

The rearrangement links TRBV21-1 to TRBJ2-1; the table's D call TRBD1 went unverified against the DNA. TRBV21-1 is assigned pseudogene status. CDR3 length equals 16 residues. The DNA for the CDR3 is TGTGCCAGCAGCCCTCCCACAGGTCCTATGGTCAATGAGCAGTTCTTC. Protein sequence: CASSPPTGPMVNEQFF.

CDR3 region: CASRRDPWAGELFF. The CDR3 nucleotides are TGTGCCAGCAGGAGGGACCCATGGGCCGGGGAGCTGTTTTTT. V usage is TRBV6-1 and J usage is TRBJ2-2; D is tentatively TRBD1 or TRBD2 (5 bases each). Trimming left V 6 bases short and J 6 bases short, with 14 bases between. This CDR3 has 14 amino acids. Germline CDR1 and CDR2: MNHNS and SASEGT.

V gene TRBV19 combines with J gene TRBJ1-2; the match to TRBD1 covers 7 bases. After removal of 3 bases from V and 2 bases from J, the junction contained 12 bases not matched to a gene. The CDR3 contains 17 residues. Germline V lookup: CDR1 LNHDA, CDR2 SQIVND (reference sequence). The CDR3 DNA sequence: TGTGCCAGTAGTATTGGGGACAGCCCCGGGTGGAACTATGGCTACACCTTC. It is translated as CASSIGDSPGWNYGYTF.

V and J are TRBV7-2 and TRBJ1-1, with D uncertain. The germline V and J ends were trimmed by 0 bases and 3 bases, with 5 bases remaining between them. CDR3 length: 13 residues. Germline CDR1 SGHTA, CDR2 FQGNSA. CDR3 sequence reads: CASSLASYTEAFF. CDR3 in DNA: TGTGCCAGCAGCTTAGCTAGCTACACTGAAGCTTTCTTT.

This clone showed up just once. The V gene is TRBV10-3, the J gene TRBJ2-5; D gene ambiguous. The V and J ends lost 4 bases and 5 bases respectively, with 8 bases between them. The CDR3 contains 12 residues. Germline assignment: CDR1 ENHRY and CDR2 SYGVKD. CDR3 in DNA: TGTGCCATCAGTGGCGGCAGGGAGACCCAGTACTTC. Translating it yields CAISGGRETQYF.

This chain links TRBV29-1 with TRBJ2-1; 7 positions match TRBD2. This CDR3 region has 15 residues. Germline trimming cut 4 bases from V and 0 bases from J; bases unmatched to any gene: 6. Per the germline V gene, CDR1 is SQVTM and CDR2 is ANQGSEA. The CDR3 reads CSVGWGGSSYNEQFF. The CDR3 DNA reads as TGCAGCGTTGGATGGGGGGGGAGCTCCTACAATGAGCAGTTCTTC.

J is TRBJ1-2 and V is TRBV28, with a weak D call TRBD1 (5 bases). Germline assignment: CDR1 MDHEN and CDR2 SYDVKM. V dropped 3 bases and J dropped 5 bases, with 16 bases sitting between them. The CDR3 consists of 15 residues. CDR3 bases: TGTGCCAGCAGTTTTGGGGCAGGAGGATCATATGGCTACACCTTC. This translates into CASSFGAGGSYGYTF.

As DNA, the CDR3 is TGTGCCAGCCTTTCGTTAGGGCAAGCCTACGAGCAGTACTTC. Translation gives CASLSLGQAYEQYF. The rearrangement uses TRBV28 and TRBJ2-7; D uncertain. CDR3 size: 14 residues. V dropped 8 bases and J dropped 2 bases, with 16 bases sitting between them. CDR1 MDHEN and CDR2 SYDVKM come from the germline V gene.

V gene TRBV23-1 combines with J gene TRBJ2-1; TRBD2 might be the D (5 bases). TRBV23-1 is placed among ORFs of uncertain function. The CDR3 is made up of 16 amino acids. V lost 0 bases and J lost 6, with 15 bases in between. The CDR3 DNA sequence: TGCGCCAGCAGTCAATCCGAGGGAGAATTTCGCAATGAGCAGTTCTTC. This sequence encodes CASSQSEGEFRNEQFF.

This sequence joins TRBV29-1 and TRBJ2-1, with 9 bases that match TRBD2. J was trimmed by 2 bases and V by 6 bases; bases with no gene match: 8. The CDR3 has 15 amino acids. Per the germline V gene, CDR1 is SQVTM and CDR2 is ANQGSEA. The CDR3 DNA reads TGCAGCGTGGCCCAGCTAGCGGGACCCTACAATGAGCAGTTCTTC. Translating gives CSVAQLAGPYNEQFF.

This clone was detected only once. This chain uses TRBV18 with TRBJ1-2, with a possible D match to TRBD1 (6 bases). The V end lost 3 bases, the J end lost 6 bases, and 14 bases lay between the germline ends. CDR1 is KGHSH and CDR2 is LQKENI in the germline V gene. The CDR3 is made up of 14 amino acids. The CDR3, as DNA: TGTGCCAGCTCACCTTGGGGGGGCCTCGATGGCTACACCTTC. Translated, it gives CASSPWGGLDGYTF.

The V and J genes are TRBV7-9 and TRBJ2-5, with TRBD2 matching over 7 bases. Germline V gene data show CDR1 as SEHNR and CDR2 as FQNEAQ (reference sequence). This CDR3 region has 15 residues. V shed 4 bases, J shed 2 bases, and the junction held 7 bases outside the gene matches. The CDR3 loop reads CASSYPLADQETQYF. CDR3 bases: TGTGCCAGCAGCTACCCCCTAGCGGATCAAGAGACCCAGTACTTC. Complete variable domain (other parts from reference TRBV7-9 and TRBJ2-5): DTGVSQNPRHKITKRGQNVTFRCDPISEHNRLYWYRQTLGQGPEFLTYFQNEAQLEKSRLLSDRFSAERPKGSFSTLEIQRTEQGDSAMYLCASSYPLADQETQYFGPGTRLLVL.

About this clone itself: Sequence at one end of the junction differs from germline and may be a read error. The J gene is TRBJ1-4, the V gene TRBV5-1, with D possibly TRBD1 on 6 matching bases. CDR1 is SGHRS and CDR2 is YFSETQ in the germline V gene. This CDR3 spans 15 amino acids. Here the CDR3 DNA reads TGCGCCAGCAGGTTGGAAGGGACAAGGTCTGAAAAACTGTTTTTT. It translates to CASRLEGTRSEKLFF. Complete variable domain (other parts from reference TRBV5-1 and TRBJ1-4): KAGVTQTPRYLIKTRGQQVTLSCSPISGHRSVSWYQQTPGQGLQFLFEYFSETQRNKGNFPGRFSGRQFSNSRSEMNVSTLELGDSALYLCASRLEGTRSEKLFFGSGTQLSVL.

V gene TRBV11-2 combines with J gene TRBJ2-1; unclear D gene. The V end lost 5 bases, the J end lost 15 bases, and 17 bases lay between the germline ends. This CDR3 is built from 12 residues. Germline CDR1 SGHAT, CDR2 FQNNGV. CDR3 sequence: CASSQSTGRGFF. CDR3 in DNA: TGTGCCAGCAGCCAAAGTACCGGGCGTGGGTTCTTC.

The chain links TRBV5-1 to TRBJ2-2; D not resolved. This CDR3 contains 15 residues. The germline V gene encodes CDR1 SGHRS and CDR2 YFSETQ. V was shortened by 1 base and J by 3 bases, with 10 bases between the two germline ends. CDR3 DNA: TGCGCCAGCAGCTTGAACGTACGGCACACCGGGGAGCTGTTTTTT. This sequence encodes CASSLNVRHTGELFF.

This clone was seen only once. CDR3: CASSYTEGYEQYF. In nucleotides, the CDR3 is TGTGCCAGCAGTTATACGGAGGGCTACGAGCAGTACTTC. The chain couples TRBV6-5 to TRBJ2-7; possible D gene TRBD2, 6 bases. Trimming stripped 3 bases from V and 3 bases from J, with 9 bases between. CDR3 size: 13 residues. From germline, CDR1 is MNHEY and CDR2 SVGAGI.